This T cell receptor (beta chain) emerged from a study of cytomegalovirus exposure and HLA in healthy donors. General observations from the study: Highly shared variants forming one cluster were likely a sequencing artifact.

Worth noting for this clone: Its target is unknown.

V was cut by 4 bases and J by 7 bases, with 22 bases left in between. Germline CDR1 and CDR2: GTSNPN and SVGIG (reference sequence). This CDR3 is 15 amino acids long. Healthy bone marrow donors made up the donors. Amplification used 60 Vbeta primers and 13 Jbeta primers. Here immunoSEQ multiplex PCR was the method, and the copy in TCRdb shows in-frame clones only, minus some. There are almost 200,000 clones in the sample; 79% occur only once, and 4.4% lies in the top ten. The chain uses TRBV30 and TRBJ1-1; D is unresolved. This receptor was taken from a woman aged 30 to 39 in good health and CMV-seropositive. Material: PBMCs. The CDR3 DNA follows: TGTGCCTGGACCATAAAACGAGCCGGGTTGGGTGAAGCTTTCTTT. Its translation: CAWTIKRAGLGEAFF.